This T cell receptor (beta chain) is from a study of blood T cell repertoires in COVID-19. Study summary: Sources were T cells, B-cell-depleted T cells, or PBMCs; the material itself was cDNA or gDNA.

The V gene end was trimmed by 1 base and the J gene end by 6 bases; junction bases not matched to a gene: 12. Per germline, CDR1 SGHNT and CDR2 YYREEE (reference sequence). The CDR3 runs to 17 residues. As handled by the study authors: Estimated nucleated cell counts came from reference gene primer amplification. Sequenced by immunoSEQ multiplex PCR; TCRdb stores in-frame clones only, minus some. Clone size and the V and J calls come from that table; the DNA yielded D and trimming. The repertoire includes about 95,000 clones, about 80% of them detected once, and 24% sits in the top ten. The source material was peripheral blood. This clonotype was obtained from a human donor in a cohort sampled during active COVID-19. The genes are TRBV5-4 and TRBJ2-1; 8 bases line up with TRBD2. The CDR3 sequence is CASSLPVGLARGNEQFF. The CDR3 region has the DNA TGTGCCAGCAGCTTGCCAGTAGGACTAGCAAGAGGCAATGAGCAGTTCTTC.